These 3 T cell receptor beta chains originate from one sample sequenced in a study of blood T cell repertoires in COVID-19. This table comes from immunoSEQ multiplex PCR, and its TCRdb copy is limited to in-frame clones, with some not included. The sample lists some 200,000 clones, 87% seen once, with over 3.5% in the top ten. Specimen: peripheral blood. The receptors were gathered from a man aged 18-30 years with active or convalescent COVID-19.

This chain joins TRBV3-1 (or the pseudogene TRBV3-2) and TRBJ1-6, with D uncertain. CDR3 length: 13 residues. CDR1 LGHDT and CDR2 YNNKEL come from the germline V gene (reference sequence). V was trimmed by 1 base and J by 8 bases, leaving 6 bases between them. The CDR3 DNA reads as TGTGCCAGCAGCCAAGTTAGTGATTCACCCCTCCACTTT. Residues: CASSQVSDSPLHF.

This clone was observed once. Other DNA sequences from this sample encode an identical CDR3 as well. CDR3 protein: CASSPRTGENTEAFF. As DNA, the CDR3 is TGTGCCAGCTCACCAAGGACAGGAGAAAACACTGAAGCTTTCTTT. The chain combines TRBV18 with TRBJ1-1; TRBD1 aligns across 7 bases. This CDR3 has 15 amino acids. Germline lookup yields CDR1 KGHSH and CDR2 LQKENI. J gave up 2 bases and V 2 bases, and 5 bases lay outside the gene matches.

Concerning this clone: At one end the junction does not follow the germline gene, possibly because of a read error. The chain couples TRBV24-1 to TRBJ2-1; D unresolved. Germline lookup yields CDR1 KGHDR and CDR2 SFDVKD. This CDR3 is built from 13 residues. The CDR3 DNA follows: TGTGCCACCGGTGACATGACAAGGAATGAGCAGTTCTTC. Its translation is CATGDMTRNEQFF.